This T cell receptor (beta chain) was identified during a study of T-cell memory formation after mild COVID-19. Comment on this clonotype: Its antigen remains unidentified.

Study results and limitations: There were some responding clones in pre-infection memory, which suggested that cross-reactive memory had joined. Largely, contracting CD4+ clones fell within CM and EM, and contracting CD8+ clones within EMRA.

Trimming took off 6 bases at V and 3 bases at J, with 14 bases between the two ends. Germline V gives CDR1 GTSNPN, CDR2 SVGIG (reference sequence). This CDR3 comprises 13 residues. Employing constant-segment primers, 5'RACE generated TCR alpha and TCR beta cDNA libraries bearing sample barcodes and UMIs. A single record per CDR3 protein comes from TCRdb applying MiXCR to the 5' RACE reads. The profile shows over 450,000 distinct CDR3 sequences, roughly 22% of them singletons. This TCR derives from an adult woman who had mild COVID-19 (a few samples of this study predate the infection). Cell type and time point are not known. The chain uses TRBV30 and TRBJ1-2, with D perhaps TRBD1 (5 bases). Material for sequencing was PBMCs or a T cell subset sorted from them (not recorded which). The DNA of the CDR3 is TGTGCCTGTTTGACGGGGGGGGACTATGGCTACACCTTC. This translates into CACLTGGDYGYTF.